Reported below is one T cell receptor (beta chain). Antigen specificity is unknown. Timing groups of about 4 and about 12 weeks for second doses were pooled. Trimming removed 2 bases at V and 4 bases at J, with 13 bases between. The length of the CDR3 is 14 residues. From germline, CDR1 is SGHTS and CDR2 YDEGEE. Measured with immunoSEQ multiplex PCR; TCRdb has only the in-frame clones, and not every one. The table includes under 140,000 clones, about 94% detected once. The sample comes from a study of T cell responses to AZD1222 COVID-19 vaccine. The study's findings and limits: Donors were largely white British and mainly female; clonal diversity was possibly underestimated. Baseline serostatus was positive in only six AZD1222 recipients. Nearly half of spike-specific TCRs reportedly go after variant regions that carry no mutations.

V and J are TRBV5-8 and TRBJ2-7; either TRBD1 or TRBD2 may fit D (6 bases each). The specimen was peripheral blood, collected 28 days after the second AZD1222 dose. The receptor comes from an adult who received the AZD1222 COVID-19 vaccine. The CDR3 protein is CASSFGGHTYEQYF. The CDR3 DNA sequence: TGTGCCAGCAGCTTCGGGGGACACACATACGAGCAGTACTTC. Drawing the rest from reference TRBV5-8 and TRBJ2-7, the complete variable domain is EAGVTQSPTHLIKTRGQQATLRCSPISGHTSVYWYQQALGLGLQFLLWYDEGEERNRGNFPPRFSGRQFPNYSSELNVNALELEDSALYLCASSFGGHTYEQYFGPGTRLTVT.